These T cell receptor beta chains were read from a single sample in a study of response to subunit inactivated influenza vaccine. TCRdb used MiXCR to reprocess the RT-PCR reads, holding one entry per CDR3 protein. The sample contains about 520,000 distinct CDR3 sequences, less than 7.5% of which appear only once. The material was PBMCs from blood, obtained about 23 months after vaccination. These receptors were collected from a man aged 45-69 years who received an inactivated influenza vaccine. CDR3s include the opening cysteine and the closing phenylalanine or tryptophan. D genes are given only for firm matches. Only some rows state a clone size, as once, few, many or a class for expanded clones.

v_call	clone_size	d_call	j_call	cdr3_nt	cdr3_aa
TRBV18	many	-	TRBJ2-7	TGTGCCAGCTCACGGGGGTACTACGAGCAGTACTTC	CASSRGYYEQYF
TRBV5-1	few	-	TRBJ2-3	TGCGCCAGCGGAACAGACAGGCCGAACACAGATACGCAGTATTTT	CASGTDRPNTDTQYF
TRBV29-1	many	-	TRBJ2-3	TGCAGCGTTACGGTTTCAGGCGCACAAGATACGCAGTATTTT	CSVTVSGAQDTQYF
TRBV20-1	few	-	TRBJ1-3	TGCAGTGCTACCCGGGGGAGGTCTGGAAACACCATATATTTT	CSATRGRSGNTIYF
TRBV11-2	-	-	TRBJ2-1	TGTGCCAGCAGCTCCGAACCTAGCTCCTACAATGAGCAGTTCTTC	CASSSEPSSYNEQFF
TRBV20-1	many	-	TRBJ2-7	TGCAGTGCTAGAGGGGGGACTGACGAGCAGTACTTC	CSARGGTDEQYF
TRBV9	-	TRBD2	TRBJ2-5	TGTGCCAGCAACCCTAGCGGGAGGGAGGGGGAGACCCAGTACTTC	CASNPSGREGETQYF
TRBV3-1	many	-	TRBJ1-3	TGTGCCAGCAGCCAAGATTTGTCCTCTGGAAACACCATATATTTT	CASSQDLSSGNTIYF
TRBV18	-	TRBD1	TRBJ2-2	TGTGCCAGCTCGAACAGGGGCATGAGTACCGGGGAGCTGTTTTTT	CASSNRGMSTGELFF
TRBV5-1	many	TRBD2	TRBJ2-3	TGCGCCAGCAGCTTGAGGGAGGGACGCACAGATACGCAGTATTTT	CASSLREGRTDTQYF
TRBV20-1	-	-	TRBJ1-1	TGCAGTGCTAGAGATCAAGGGGGGCTCATGAACACTGAAGCTTTCTTT	CSARDQGGLMNTEAFF
TRBV4-2	many	-	TRBJ2-5	TGTGCCAGCAGCCAAGATTTGTCCCTCCGAGAGACCCAGTACTTC	CASSQDLSLRETQYF
TRBV3-1	few	-	TRBJ2-2	TGTGCCAGCAGCCAAGATTTTGGCAAGAACACCGGGGAGCTGTTTTTT	CASSQDFGKNTGELFF